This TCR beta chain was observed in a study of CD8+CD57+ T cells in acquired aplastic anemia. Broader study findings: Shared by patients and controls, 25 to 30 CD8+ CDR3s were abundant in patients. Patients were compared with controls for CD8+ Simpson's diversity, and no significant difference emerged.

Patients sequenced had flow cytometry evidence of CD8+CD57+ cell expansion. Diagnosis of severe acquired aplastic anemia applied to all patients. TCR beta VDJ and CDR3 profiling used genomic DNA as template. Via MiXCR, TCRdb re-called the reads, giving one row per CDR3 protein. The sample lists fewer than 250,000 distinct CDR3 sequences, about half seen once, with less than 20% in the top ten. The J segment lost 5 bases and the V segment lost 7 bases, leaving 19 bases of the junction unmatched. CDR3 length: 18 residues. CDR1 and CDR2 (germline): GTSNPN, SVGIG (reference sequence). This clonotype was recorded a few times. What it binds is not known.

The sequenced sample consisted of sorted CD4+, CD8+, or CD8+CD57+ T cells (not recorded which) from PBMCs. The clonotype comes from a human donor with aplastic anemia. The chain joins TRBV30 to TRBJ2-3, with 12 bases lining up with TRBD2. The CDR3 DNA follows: TGTGCCTTCCATGGGGCTCGGGAAGGACTAGCGGGGTTAGATACGCAGTATTTT. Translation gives CAFHGAREGLAGLDTQYF.